This T cell receptor beta chain emerged from a study of blood T cell repertoires in COVID-19. Study overall: Samples taken during acute and convalescent COVID-19 were collected in the United States, Italy and Spain. From T cells, B-cell-depleted T cells, or PBMCs came the material, which was cDNA or gDNA.

Authors' data handling: Estimates of nucleated cell counts were drawn from the amplification of reference gene primers. This table comes from immunoSEQ multiplex PCR, and its TCRdb copy is limited to in-frame clones, with some not included. The V and J calls and clone size were taken over from that table, and D and trimming were inferred from the DNA. The sample records 150,000 or so clones, around 85% being singletons. This CDR3 has 12 amino acids. Looked up from germline, CDR1 is SQVTM and CDR2 is ANQGSEA. Deletions cut 2 bases from V and 6 bases from J, with 10 bases between. The source material was peripheral blood. This chain links TRBV29-1 with TRBJ1-1, with D possibly being TRBD1 (5 bases). The sequence was obtained from an elderly woman with acute or convalescent COVID-19. In DNA, the CDR3 is TGCAGCGTTGAATGGGGCAGCGCTGAAGCTTTCTTT. Its translation: CSVEWGSAEAFF.